The clone carrying this T cell receptor (beta chain) was observed a handful of times. This entry belongs to a study of human T cells and chemical hapten exposure. Time point of the sample: pre-sensitization, week 0. The treatment: therapeutic diphenylcyclopropenone sensitization with weekly scalp DPC. The template was total RNA from unfractionated whole blood. MiXCR was run by TCRdb on the RACE reads, yielding one entry per CDR3 protein. This table has over 30,000 distinct CDR3 sequences, 6% to 9.5% appearing once. Sequences were derived from whole blood, sampled in connection with sensitization to the hapten diphenylcyclopropenone (DPC). The clonotype originates from a woman between 50 and 59 years old with alopecia areata. Some clones in this sample may be carry-over from other donors' samples.

CDR3 nucleotide sequence: TGTGCCAGCAGGGACGGTTTCCTCACAGATACGCAGTATTTT. This translates into CASRDGFLTDTQYF. The chain combines TRBV6-6 with TRBJ2-3, with D hard to call. The CDR3 is 14 residues long. V lost 6 bases and J 2 bases, leaving 12 bases between the germline ends. CDR1 MNHNY and CDR2 SVGAGI come from the germline V gene (reference sequence).